This T cell receptor (beta chain) was sequenced in a study of blood T cell repertoires in COVID-19 (TCRdb year 2020). Looking at the study overall: The collaborator samples originated in the United States, Italy and Spain and spanned the acute and convalescent phases of COVID-19. The material from the prospective study consisted of cDNA or gDNA derived from T cells, B-cell-depleted T cells, or PBMCs. The samples were drawn from the first 160 participants of the ongoing ImmuneRACE study and from 950 to 1,500 subjects provided by 6 global collaborators. Sample metadata almost always included a de-identified subject ID, COVID-19 status, age in years and sex. Where available, HLA class I and class II types were taken from metadata supplied by the sample provider and were not determined by assay-based typing. Subjects who had been exposed to COVID-19, were actively infected with it, or had recovered from it provided the deeply sampled blood TCRbeta repertoires that made up the dataset. The repertoires were made available in a free public database intended to serve as a resource for research on the immune response to SARS-CoV-2. What the authors observed across the whole study: The amount of clinical and demographic metadata varied by source and participant and was provided uncurated.

TCRbeta CDR3 regions were amplified from genomic DNA by means of the immunoSEQ Assay, a bias-controlled multiplex PCR. Per the authors' processing: Nucleated cell counts per sample were estimated from amplification of reference gene primers within the assay. To quantify the absolute abundance of each unique TCRbeta CDR3 rearrangement, sequence reads were collapsed and filtered. For each sample, productive Simpson clonality was calculated as the square root of Simpson's diversity index across productive rearrangements. In its TCRdb copy, this immuneACCESS table keeps in-frame sequences only and misses some clones. Where compared with another copy, unresolved V genes explain less than half of these, and the others have no known cause. V, J and clone size are those of that table, while D and trimming were read from the DNA. The sample has some 200,000 clones on record, more than 85% of them singletons. The ten largest clones capture roughly 7% of the sample.

The collaborating institutions used their own protocols to collect whole blood in K2EDTA tubes. For TCRbeta analysis, collaborators shipped samples in one of three forms: frozen whole blood, isolated PBMCs, or DNA extracted from either of those sample types. The sample holds a few counts of this clone. No antigen is known for it. Base qualities were left out, and no much larger clone turns up one base away. This TCR came from a woman older than 75 in a cohort sampled during active or convalescent COVID-19. Sequencing was carried out using peripheral blood.

In nucleotide form, the sequence is TGTGCCAGCAGTTACCGGGACTTTGGAGGACAGCCCCAGCATTTT. The encoded protein is CASSYRDFGGQPQHF. The rearrangement combines TRBV5-6 with TRBJ1-5; TRBD1 might be the D gene, on 5 matching bases. The CDR3 runs 15 amino acids, cysteine and phenylalanine included. Only the CDR3 part of the read is kept: 45 bases, read in frame from the first base. The germline V gene sets CDR1 to SGHDT and CDR2 to YYEEEE. V is shortened by 5 bases, J by 7 bases, and the region joining them spans 19 bases.